This is a list of T cell receptor beta chains from one sample in a study of cytomegalovirus exposure and HLA in healthy donors. The assay was immunoSEQ multiplex PCR, and TCRdb's table has in-frame clones only and misses some. In the table there are fewer than 140,000 clones, 75% of which are singletons. The sequencing input was PBMCs. All receptors derive from a male donor in good health and CMV-seropositive. Each CDR3 is given with its conserved first and last residue. Each record gives: clone size, CDR3 length, V gene, J gene, D gene, CDR3 protein, CDR3 DNA. The D gene is left open where the match is weak. Clone size is not always given. Where it is, it says once, few, many or a class for expanded clones.

NA	15	TRBV6-5	TRBJ1-2	NA	CASSGTDSPNYGYTF	TGTGCCAGCAGCGGAACAGACAGTCCAAACTATGGCTACACCTTC
NA	13	TRBV19	TRBJ2-1	NA	CASSANRYNEQFF	TGTGCCAGTAGCGCAAACAGGTACAATGAGCAGTTCTTC
NA	19	TRBV2	TRBJ2-7	NA	CASSESRGWGKGRIYEQYF	TGTGCCAGCAGTGAATCCCGGGGGTGGGGGAAGGGGCGGATCTACGAGCAGTACTTC
NA	13	TRBV7-2	TRBJ1-2	NA	CASRQQDRRGYTF	TGTGCCAGCAGGCAACAAGACAGGAGAGGCTACACCTTC
NA	15	TRBV27	TRBJ1-5	NA	CASSLKGRGDQPQHF	TGTGCCAGCAGTTTAAAGGGCCGGGGAGATCAGCCCCAGCATTTT
few	14	TRBV6-5	TRBJ1-2	NA	CASSYSPRDYGYTF	TGTGCCAGCAGTTACTCCCCCAGGGACTATGGCTACACCTTC
few	15	TRBV6-5	TRBJ2-5	NA	CASSRLVGAGETQYF	TGTGCCAGCAGTCGTCTCGTCGGGGCGGGGGAGACCCAGTACTTC
few	17	TRBV7-2	TRBJ2-5	NA	CASSLAPGGSYQETQYF	TGTGCCAGCAGCTTAGCGCCCGGGGGATCGTACCAAGAGACCCAGTACTTC
NA	16	TRBV5-1	TRBJ2-3	NA	CASSSVVPSSTDTQYF	TGCGCCAGCAGCTCGGTGGTACCCTCTAGCACAGATACGCAGTATTTT
NA	16	TRBV19	TRBJ2-7	TRBD1	CASSMGNPGQRKEQYF	TGTGCCAGTAGTATGGGGAATCCGGGACAGCGGAAAGAGCAGTACTTC
NA	12	TRBV29-1	TRBJ1-1	NA	CSVEPGYTEAFF	TGCAGCGTTGAGCCAGGGTACACTGAAGCTTTCTTT
few	14	TRBV6-1	TRBJ1-4	TRBD1	CASRPTGGREKLFF	TGTGCCAGCAGGCCGACAGGGGGCAGGGAAAAACTGTTTTTT
NA	14	TRBV6-5	TRBJ1-5	TRBD1	CASSQQGLNQPQHF	TGTGCCAGCAGTCAACAGGGGCTCAATCAGCCCCAGCATTTT
NA	16	TRBV6-5	TRBJ2-2	NA	CASSSGRDSNTGELFF	TGTGCCAGCAGTTCGGGTCGAGATTCGAACACCGGGGAGCTGTTTTTT
NA	16	TRBV28	TRBJ2-3	NA	CASSYRLGLSTDTQYF	TGTGCCAGCAGTTACCGGTTGGGGCTGAGCACAGATACGCAGTATTTT
NA	17	TRBV4-3	TRBJ1-1	TRBD1	CASSQVGQGGLNTEAFF	TGCGCCAGCAGCCAAGTCGGCCAGGGGGGACTGAACACTGAAGCTTTCTTT
NA	16	TRBV4-1	TRBJ2-7	TRBD2	CASSQDLAGLSYEQYF	TGCGCCAGCAGCCAAGATCTAGCGGGCCTGTCCTACGAGCAGTACTTC
NA	16	TRBV19	TRBJ1-5	TRBD1	CATPSKDRVICQPQHF	TGTGCCACCCCATCCAAGGACAGGGTAATTTGTCAGCCCCAGCATTTT
once	12	TRBV19	TRBJ1-2	TRBD1	CASTGEVYGYTF	TGTGCCAGCACAGGGGAGGTCTATGGCTACACCTTC
NA	17	TRBV21-1	TRBJ2-1	NA	CASSKVFGTEAYNEQFF	TGTGCCAGCAGCAAAGTGTTCGGGACAGAAGCCTACAATGAGCAGTTCTTC
NA	17	TRBV28	TRBJ2-1	TRBD2	CASSFPMTSGGANEQFF	TGTGCCAGCAGTTTTCCCATGACTAGCGGGGGGGCTAATGAGCAGTTCTTC
NA	16	TRBV13	TRBJ2-7	TRBD1	CASRKGTGGRDYEQYF	TGTGCCAGCAGGAAAGGGACAGGGGGAAGAGACTACGAGCAGTACTTC
NA	17	TRBV19	TRBJ2-3	TRBD2	CASSIPRLAGGTDTQYF	TGTGCCAGTAGTATACCGCGTCTGGCGGGGGGCACAGATACGCAGTATTTT
NA	13	TRBV11-2	TRBJ2-7	NA	CASSLQTEGEQYF	TGTGCCAGCAGCTTACAGACGGAGGGCGAGCAGTACTTC
few	15	TRBV6-5	TRBJ1-2	TRBD1	CASREGQGHYYGYTF	TGTGCCAGCAGAGAGGGACAGGGTCATTACTATGGCTACACCTTC
NA	16	TRBV27	TRBJ2-7	TRBD1	CASSPRRQGLSYEQYF	TGTGCCAGCAGTCCACGTCGACAGGGGCTATCCTACGAGCAGTACTTC
NA	14	TRBV6-6	TRBJ2-1	TRBD1	CASSLRQGGNEQFF	TGTGCCAGCAGCTTAAGACAGGGGGGGAATGAGCAGTTCTTC
NA	15	TRBV28	TRBJ2-3	TRBD2	CASSLLGAGTDTQYF	TGTGCCAGCAGTTTACTAGGAGCGGGGACAGATACGCAGTATTTT